The clone carrying this TCR beta chain has a count of ten or more. Its cognate antigen is unknown. Axillary draining lymph nodes of breast cancer patients supplied the node samples. These data originate in a study of breast tumors, draining lymph nodes, adjacent tissues. TCRdb recomputed calls from the multiplex PCR reads with MiXCR, one row per CDR3 protein. Of 290,000 or so distinct CDR3 sequences listed, about 33% were seen once; the top ten hold under 1.2%. V lost 3 bases, J lost 4 bases, and 9 bases lay in between. CDR1 and CDR2 from the germline V gene are SNHLY and FYNNEI. This CDR3 has 13 amino acids. Points from the study as a whole: Compared with basal-like, luminal-like tumors shared significantly more repertoire with nontumor tissue.

The V call is TRBV2, the J call TRBJ1-2; D uncertain. Material for sequencing was axillary lymph node tissue. This TCR derives from a female donor with breast cancer. Some clones in this sample may be carry-over from other donors' samples. The CDR3 sequence is CASSEVTIYGYTF. CDR3 nucleotide sequence: TGTGCCAGCAGTGAGGTAACAATCTATGGCTACACCTTC.